This entry lists 27 T cell receptor beta chains sequenced from one sample in a study of blood T cell repertoires in COVID-19. Clones were sequenced by immunoSEQ multiplex PCR, and TCRdb holds only the in-frame ones, with some missing. The data contain around 400,000 clones, about 89% of them singletons. The sequenced sample consisted of peripheral blood. These receptors were taken from a man between 40 and 49 years old with acute or convalescent COVID-19.

V is TRBV2 and J is TRBJ1-5, with 12 bases that match TRBD1. V trimming: 4 bases; J trimming: 6 bases; junction bases outside the gene matches: 4. The CDR3 loop spans 15 amino acids. Germline V CDR1 and CDR2: SNHLY, FYNNEI. The CDR3 spells CASSVGTGGGQPQHF. The CDR3 nucleotides are TGTGCCAGCAGTGTAGGGACAGGGGGCGGTCAGCCCCAGCATTTT.

This sequence joins TRBV7-9 and TRBJ2-1; weak D call: TRBD2 (6 bases). The germline gives CDR1 SEHNR, CDR2 FQNEAQ (reference sequence). The CDR3 runs 18 residues. Trimming took off 0 bases at V and 0 bases at J, with 15 bases between the two ends. In DNA, the CDR3 is TGTGCCAGCAGCTTAGCCGGATGGGGGACTCGCTCCTACAATGAGCAGTTCTTC. It translates to CASSLAGWGTRSYNEQFF.

This clone came up once. The chain carries TRBV7-9 and TRBJ2-2; 12 bases match TRBD2. CDR1 is SEHNR, CDR2 FQNEAQ, per germline (reference sequence). The CDR3 has 15 amino acids. J was trimmed by 6 bases and V by 5 bases; bases with no gene match: 4. DNA for the CDR3: TGTGCCAGCAGCCGACTAGCGGGAGCCCCCGGGGAGCTGTTTTTT. It yields the protein CASSRLAGAPGELFF.

The chain employs TRBV25-1 and TRBJ2-5, with TRBD2 matching over 8 bases. The ends lost 7 bases at V and 5 bases at J; junction bases unmatched: 6. Germline CDR1 is MGHDK and CDR2 is SYGVNS. The CDR3 runs to 13 residues. In DNA form, the CDR3 reads TGTGCCAGCAAAAAGCGGGAGCATGAGACCCAGTACTTC. Translated, it gives CASKKREHETQYF.

The V and J genes are TRBV10-1 and TRBJ2-1, with D unresolved. V lost 6 bases and J 5 bases, leaving 11 bases between the germline ends. The CDR3 covers 13 residues. Per the germline V gene, CDR1 is WNHNN and CDR2 is SYGVQD (reference sequence). The CDR3 is CASSPGRDNEQFF. CDR3 in DNA: TGCGCCAGCAGCCCCGGCCGGGACAATGAGCAGTTCTTC.

This chain connects TRBV7-8 to TRBJ1-5; the match to TRBD1 covers 8 bases. Germline CDR1 SGHVS, CDR2 FQNEAQ. The CDR3 covers 16 residues. V shed 2 bases, J shed 4 bases, and the junction held 7 bases outside the gene matches. The CDR3 DNA sequence: TGTGCCAGCAGCTTAATGAGGACAGGGCTTAATCAGCCCCAGCATTTT. Translated: CASSLMRTGLNQPQHF.

The rearrangement joins TRBV11-2 to TRBJ2-1, with 8 bases matching TRBD2. V was clipped by 3 bases and J by 1 base; unmatched bases: 5. Germline lookup yields CDR1 SGHAT and CDR2 FQNNGV. CDR3 length: 16 residues. CDR3 protein: CASSFTSGPSYNEQFF. As DNA, the CDR3 is TGTGCCAGCAGCTTTACTAGCGGCCCATCCTACAATGAGCAGTTCTTC.

V gene TRBV7-9 combines with J gene TRBJ2-3, with a weak D call TRBD2 (6 bases). The germline V gene encodes CDR1 SEHNR and CDR2 FQNEAQ (reference sequence). Trimming cost V 3 bases and J 2 bases, with 12 bases left between them. The CDR3 runs 15 residues. The CDR3 region is CASSLVAADTDTQYF. The CDR3 DNA is TGTGCCAGCAGCTTGGTAGCGGCCGACACAGATACGCAGTATTTT.

The V gene is TRBV10-3, the J gene TRBJ1-6; unclear D gene. V was clipped by 3 bases and J by 12 bases, with 12 bases between them. Per germline, CDR1 ENHRY and CDR2 SYGVKD. This CDR3 contains 13 residues. The CDR3 DNA sequence: TGTGCCATCAGTGAAGAGGAGGGAGTACCCCTCCACTTT. Its translation: CAISEEEGVPLHF.

V usage is TRBV11-2 and J usage is TRBJ1-2; TRBD1 agrees at 7 bases. Losses at the gene ends were 5 bases for V and 4 bases for J; bases not matched to a gene: 4. There are 13 residues in the CDR3. Germline V gene data show CDR1 as SGHAT and CDR2 as FQNNGV. The DNA of the CDR3 is TGTGCCAGCAGCCCTGGGACAGTCTATGGCTACACCTTC. Its protein is CASSPGTVYGYTF.

The chain carries TRBV19 and TRBJ1-2; 7 nucleotides line up with TRBD1. The J segment lost 8 bases and the V segment lost 7 bases, leaving 10 bases of the junction unmatched. The CDR3 is 13 residues long. The V gene's germline CDR1 is LNHDA and CDR2 SQIVND (reference sequence). In DNA, the CDR3 is TGTGCCAGTAACAGACAGGGAGCGGCCGGCTACACCTTC. Its translation is CASNRQGAAGYTF.

This clone was recorded many times. The chain couples TRBV2 to TRBJ2-3; 7 bases line up with TRBD1. Germline V gene data show CDR1 as SNHLY and CDR2 as FYNNEI. The CDR3 extends over 14 amino acids. V shed 6 bases, J shed 2 bases, and the junction held 5 bases outside the gene matches. CDR3 nucleotides: TGTGCCAGCAGAAAGGGACAGATCACAGATACGCAGTATTTT. It codes for CASRKGQITDTQYF.

The chain couples TRBV7-8 to TRBJ1-6; TRBD1 agrees at 7 bases. The V gene end was trimmed by 0 bases and the J gene end by 3 bases; junction bases not matched to a gene: 8. The CDR3 spans 18 residues. CDR1 and CDR2 (germline): SGHVS, FQNEAQ. The CDR3 DNA reads TGTGCCAGCAGCTTAGCGCATAAGGGGGCAGTCTATAATTCACCCCTCCACTTT. It codes for CASSLAHKGAVYNSPLHF.

This chain joins TRBV6-5 and TRBJ1-1; maybe TRBD1 (5 bases). Germline V gene sequence: CDR1 MNHEY, CDR2 SVGAGI. The CDR3 contains 14 residues. Trimming took off 6 bases at V and 5 bases at J, with 16 bases between the two ends. Written as DNA, the CDR3 is TGTGCCAGCAGCCGGGGGAGGTCCTTTACTGAAGCTTTCTTT. Translated: CASSRGRSFTEAFF.

The V gene is TRBV2, the J gene TRBJ1-1; tentatively, D is TRBD1 (6 bases). V lost 4 bases and J lost 5, with 17 bases in between. This CDR3 is built from 15 residues. Germline V gene sequence: CDR1 SNHLY, CDR2 FYNNEI. CDR3 in amino acids: CASSGGGGIGTEAFF. CDR3 nucleotide sequence: TGTGCCAGCAGTGGGGGAGGGGGAATTGGGACTGAAGCTTTCTTT.

The chain has TRBV27 and TRBJ1-2, with D maybe TRBD1 (6 bases). The CDR3 covers 13 residues. The germline V gene encodes CDR1 MNHEY and CDR2 SMNVEV (reference sequence). V lost 0 bases, J lost 11 bases, and 13 bases lay in between. The CDR3 coding sequence is TGTGCCAGCAGTTTATCGCCGGGACATAGATACACCTTC. Protein product: CASSLSPGHRYTF.

The chain couples TRBV15 to TRBJ2-1; 10 bases fit TRBD1. V dropped 3 bases and J dropped 5; count of bases not matched to a gene: 4. The CDR3 totals 15 residues. Germline-derived CDR1 and CDR2 are LNHNV and YYDKDF (reference sequence). The CDR3 sequence is CATSSAGTGDNEQFF. Here the CDR3 DNA reads TGTGCCACCAGCAGCGCCGGGACAGGGGACAATGAGCAGTTCTTC.

The V and J genes are TRBV27 and TRBJ2-3, with 8 bases aligning to TRBD2. Germline CDR1 is MNHEY and CDR2 is SMNVEV (reference sequence). This CDR3 spans 18 amino acids. J gave up 4 bases and V 2 bases, and 14 bases lay outside the gene matches. The CDR3 DNA is TGTGCCAGCAGTTTACCCAGCGGGGGCCCCCGGCGGGCAGATACGCAGTATTTT. Its protein is CASSLPSGGPRRADTQYF.

The CDR3, as DNA: TGTGCCAGCAGCTTAGGGGGCTACGTAGAGACCCAGTACTTC. Its protein product is CASSLGGYVETQYF. The chain is built from TRBV7-8 and TRBJ2-5; perhaps TRBD1 as D (5 bases). In germline, CDR1 is SGHVS, CDR2 FQNEAQ. This CDR3 comprises 14 residues. The germline V and J ends were trimmed by 1 base and 4 bases, with 10 bases remaining between them.

The V call is TRBV4-1, the J call TRBJ1-2; D unresolved. CDR3 size: 15 residues. The V gene lost 0 bases and the J gene lost 2 bases, with 10 bases spanning the gap. Germline V gene data show CDR1 as MGHRA and CDR2 as YSYEKL. In DNA form, the CDR3 reads TGCGCCAGCAGCCAAGATACCGGACTGAACTATGGCTACACCTTC. Translation gives CASSQDTGLNYGYTF.

V gene TRBV9 combines with J gene TRBJ2-1, with 11 positions matching TRBD2. After removal of 0 bases from V and 8 bases from J, the junction contained 13 bases not matched to a gene. CDR3 length: 18 residues. Germline V CDR1 and CDR2: SGDLS, YYNGEE. CDR3 coding DNA: TGTGCCAGCAGCGTAGCTAGTGAACTAGCGGGGGTCCGCGATGAGCAGTTCTTC. Residues: CASSVASELAGVRDEQFF.

This chain connects TRBV28 to TRBJ1-1; 9 bases align to TRBD1. CDR1 and CDR2 from the germline V gene are MDHEN and SYDVKM. The CDR3 spans 16 residues. Trimming removed 2 bases from V and 3 bases from J; junction bases left unmatched: 7. CDR3 amino acids: CASSLADRGEDTEAFF. The CDR3 DNA reads TGTGCCAGCAGTTTAGCGGACAGGGGAGAGGACACTGAAGCTTTCTTT.

This chain joins TRBV6-5 and TRBJ1-5; possibly TRBD1 for D (6 bases). This CDR3 region has 15 residues. Germline CDR1 is MNHEY and CDR2 is SVGAGI. Trimming cost V 0 bases and J 7 bases, with 13 bases left between them. The CDR3 sequence: CASSYSIGGGQPQHF. CDR3 in DNA: TGTGCCAGCAGTTACTCGATTGGGGGCGGGCAGCCCCAGCATTTT.

The chain carries TRBV10-3 and TRBJ2-7, with TRBD1 identical over 7 bases. Germline V gene data show CDR1 as ENHRY and CDR2 as SYGVKD. The CDR3 is 16 amino acids. Losses at the gene ends were 3 bases for V and 3 bases for J; bases not matched to a gene: 11. In nucleotides, the CDR3 is TGTGCCATCAGTGACCGGGACAGAATGCCAAACTACGAGCAGTACTTC. Amino acids: CAISDRDRMPNYEQYF.

The rearrangement links TRBV7-8 to TRBJ1-3; the D gene is possibly TRBD1 (5 bases). This CDR3 has 15 amino acids. The V end lost 0 bases, the J end lost 2 bases, and 8 bases lay between the germline ends. Germline-derived CDR1 and CDR2 are SGHVS and FQNEAQ. CDR3 bases: TGTGCCAGCAGCTTAGCGCGGGGGGCTGGAAACACCATATATTTT. As protein: CASSLARGAGNTIYF.

The chain employs TRBV5-1 and TRBJ2-5; possible D gene TRBD2, 6 bases. Trimming removed 2 bases at V and 5 bases at J, with 13 bases between. Germline assignment: CDR1 SGHRS and CDR2 YFSETQ. The CDR3 sequence is 14 residues long. The CDR3, as DNA: TGCGCCAGCAGCTTAGAGGATGGGGGGGAGACCCAGTACTTC. This sequence encodes CASSLEDGGETQYF.

The chain employs TRBV9 and TRBJ2-5; 9 bases agree with TRBD1. The CDR3 runs 14 residues. Germline V CDR1 and CDR2: SGDLS, YYNGEE. The V and J ends lost 3 bases and 3 bases, in that order; junction bases with no gene match: 3. The CDR3 protein is CASSDGTGKETQYF. DNA for the CDR3: TGTGCCAGCAGCGATGGGACAGGGAAAGAGACCCAGTACTTC.